This T cell receptor beta chain appears in the sequencing data of a study of graft-versus-host responses after intestinal transplantation. The authors processed graft tissue to release intraepithelial and lamina propria lymphocytes. Trimming took 10 bases from V and 1 from J, leaving 13 bases between them. Germline V gives CDR1 MNHEY, CDR2 SMNVEV (reference sequence). The CDR3 runs to 13 residues. Clones were sequenced by immunoSEQ multiplex PCR, and TCRdb holds only the in-frame ones, with some missing. The profile shows about 8,000 clones, roughly four fifths of them singletons. This clone was seen a few times.

The sample here was ileum tissue, taken approximately 230 days after intestinal transplant. The chain employs TRBV27 and TRBJ1-1, with D maybe TRBD1 (5 bases). This TCR derives from a human patient who received an intestinal transplant, so some T cells may come from the graft donor. CDR3 coding DNA: TGTGCCACCAAAGGGGAAGCGAACACTGAAGCTTTCTTT. This codes for CATKGEANTEAFF.